The clone carrying this TCR beta chain was seen repeatedly, ten times or more. Original handling: Reference gene primers were amplified, and this amplification served to estimate nucleated cell counts. Produced via immunoSEQ multiplex PCR; TCRdb's table is partial and in-frame only. V and J calls and clone size come straight from that table; D and trimming were deduced from the DNA. This sample has a few hundred thousand clones; around 89% occur once, and the top ten carry 4.1%. Participants' reported clinical history set cohort assignment. Cohort 3 donors counted as recovered after two negative PCRs, clearance, or resolved symptoms. This specimen belongs to a study of blood T cell repertoires in COVID-19. CDR1 is SGHNT, CDR2 YYREEE, per germline (reference sequence). The CDR3 covers 16 residues. The V end was cut by 0 bases, the J end by 0 bases, with 10 bases between.

This chain links TRBV5-4 with TRBJ1-3, with D unclear. The clonotype was recovered from a woman aged 25 to 45 who had recovered from COVID-19. Sequenced input: PBMCs or T cells enriched from blood (not recorded which). CDR3 residues: CASSLARGTSGNTIYF. The DNA for the CDR3 is TGTGCCAGCAGCTTGGCTCGGGGAACCTCTGGAAACACCATATATTTT. Combining the CDR3 with reference TRBV5-4 and TRBJ1-3 gives the whole variable domain ETGVTQSPTHLIKTRGQQVTLRCSSQSGHNTVSWYQQALGQGPQFIFQYYREEENGRGNFPPRFSGLQFPNYSSELNVNALELDDSALYLCASSLARGTSGNTIYFGEGSWLTVV.